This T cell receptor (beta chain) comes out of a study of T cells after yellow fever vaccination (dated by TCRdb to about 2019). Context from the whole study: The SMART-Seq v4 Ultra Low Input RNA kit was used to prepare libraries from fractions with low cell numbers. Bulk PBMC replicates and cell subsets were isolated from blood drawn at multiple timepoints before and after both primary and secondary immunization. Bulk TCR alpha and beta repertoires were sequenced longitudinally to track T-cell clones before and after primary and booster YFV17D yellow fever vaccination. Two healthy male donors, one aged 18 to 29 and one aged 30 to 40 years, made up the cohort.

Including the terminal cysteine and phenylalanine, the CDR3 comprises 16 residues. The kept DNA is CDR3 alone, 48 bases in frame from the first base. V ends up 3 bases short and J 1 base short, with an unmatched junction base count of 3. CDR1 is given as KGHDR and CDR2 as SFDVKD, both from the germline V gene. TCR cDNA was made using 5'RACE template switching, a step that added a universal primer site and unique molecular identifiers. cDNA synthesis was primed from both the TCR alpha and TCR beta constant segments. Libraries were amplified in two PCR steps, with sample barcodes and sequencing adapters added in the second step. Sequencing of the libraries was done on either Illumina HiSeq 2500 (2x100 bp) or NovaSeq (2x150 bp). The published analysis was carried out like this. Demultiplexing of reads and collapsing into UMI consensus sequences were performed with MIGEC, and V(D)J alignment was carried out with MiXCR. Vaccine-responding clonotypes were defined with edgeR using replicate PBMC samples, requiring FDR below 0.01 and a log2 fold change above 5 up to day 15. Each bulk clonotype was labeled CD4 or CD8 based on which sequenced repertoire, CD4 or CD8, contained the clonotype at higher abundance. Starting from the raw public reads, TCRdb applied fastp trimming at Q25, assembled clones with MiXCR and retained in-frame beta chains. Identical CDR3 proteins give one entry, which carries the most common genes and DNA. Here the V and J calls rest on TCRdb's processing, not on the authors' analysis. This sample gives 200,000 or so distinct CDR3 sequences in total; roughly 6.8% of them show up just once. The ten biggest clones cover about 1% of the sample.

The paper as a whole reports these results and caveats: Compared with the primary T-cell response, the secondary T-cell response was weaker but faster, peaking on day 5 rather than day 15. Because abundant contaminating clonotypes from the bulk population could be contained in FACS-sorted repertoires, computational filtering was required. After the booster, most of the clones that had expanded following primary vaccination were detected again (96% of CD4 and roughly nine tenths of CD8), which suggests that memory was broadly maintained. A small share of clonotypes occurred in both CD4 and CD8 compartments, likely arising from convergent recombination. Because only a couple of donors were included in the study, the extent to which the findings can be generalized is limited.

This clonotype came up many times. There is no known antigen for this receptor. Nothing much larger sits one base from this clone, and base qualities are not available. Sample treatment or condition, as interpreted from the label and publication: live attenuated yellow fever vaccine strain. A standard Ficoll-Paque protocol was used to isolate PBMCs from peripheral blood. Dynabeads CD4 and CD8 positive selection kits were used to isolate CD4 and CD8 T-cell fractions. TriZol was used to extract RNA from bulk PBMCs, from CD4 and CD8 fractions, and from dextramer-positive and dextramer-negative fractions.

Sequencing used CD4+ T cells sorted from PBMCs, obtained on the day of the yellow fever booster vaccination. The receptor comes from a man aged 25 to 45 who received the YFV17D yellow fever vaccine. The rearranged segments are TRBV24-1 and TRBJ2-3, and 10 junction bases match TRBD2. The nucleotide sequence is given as TGTGCCACCAGTGATCCTAGCGGGAGCGGCACAGATACGCAGTATTTT. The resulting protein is CATSDPSGSGTDTQYF.